The table lists the clone carrying this T cell receptor beta chain with a few counts. Produced via immunoSEQ multiplex PCR; TCRdb's table is partial and in-frame only. This repertoire shows some 38,000 clones, approximately 93% found once; its top ten account for 2% to 2.5%. The sample is drawn from a study of blood T cell repertoires in COVID-19. Whole-study context: Sample material is recorded as cDNA or gDNA derived from T cells, B-cell-depleted T cells, or PBMCs.

The CDR3 is 16 amino acids. V lost 3 bases, J lost 4 bases, and 11 bases stayed unmatched. Germline CDR1 and CDR2: LGHNA and YNFKEQ. The clonotype originates from a man aged 45 to 65 with active COVID-19. This chain joins TRBV4-2 and TRBJ2-7; TRBD1 agrees at 8 bases. Sequences were obtained from peripheral blood. The chain's CDR3 is CASSQTGASGLYEQYF. In DNA form, the CDR3 reads TGTGCCAGCAGCCAGACAGGGGCCTCGGGATTGTACGAGCAGTACTTC.